The present TCR beta chain was sequenced within a study of OX40 agonist ivuxolimab in advanced cancers. Findings and caveats of the study: At 0.1 to 3.0 mg/kg and by week 6, clonal expansion occurred in CD4+ and CD8+ blood T cells.

The CDR3 consists of 13 residues. V was pared by 5 bases and J by 7 bases, with 3 bases of the junction left unmatched. Germline V gene data show CDR1 as MNHEY and CDR2 as SVGAGI. Assay: immunoSEQ multiplex PCR; the TCRdb copy retains only in-frame clones and omits some. The sample lists about 83,000 clones; about 81% were seen once. About this clone itself: Antigen: not known.

The sequence derives from an adult with an advanced solid tumor such as melanoma, head and neck, liver or kidney cancer. This chain links TRBV6-5 with TRBJ1-5; 9 bases map to TRBD1. The sample was CD4+ or CD8+ T cells sorted from blood, taken in a trial of the OX40 agonist ivuxolimab. The DNA for the CDR3 is TGTGCCAGCAGTACAGGGGGCACCCAGCCCCAGCATTTT. Amino acids: CASSTGGTQPQHF.